The 16 T cell receptor beta chains given below trace back to one sample, sequenced in a study of blood T cell repertoires in COVID-19. Measured with immunoSEQ multiplex PCR; TCRdb has only the in-frame clones, and not every one. Among hundreds of thousands of clones listed, around 91% were seen once. Sequenced: PBMCs or T cells enriched from blood (not recorded which). The receptors come from a woman under 30 who had recovered from COVID-19.

The chain is built from TRBV19 and TRBJ1-3; D is ambiguous. CDR1 is LNHDA and CDR2 is SQIVND in the germline V gene (reference sequence). The CDR3 length is 11 residues. Trimming shortened V by 2 bases and J by 16 bases, and 12 bases separated the two germline ends. The CDR3 loop reads CASSISSIRYF. CDR3 DNA: TGTGCCAGTAGTATATCGAGCATCAGGTATTTT.

The chain links TRBV5-4 to TRBJ2-1; 10 bases align to TRBD2. From germline, CDR1 is SGHNT and CDR2 YYREEE (reference sequence). The ends lost 4 bases at V and 9 bases at J; junction bases unmatched: 10. This CDR3 region has 15 residues. CDR3 in amino acids: CASSSSGGTTFEQFF. The CDR3 bases are TGTGCCAGCAGCAGTAGCGGGGGGACGACATTTGAGCAGTTCTTC.

The V call is TRBV9, the J call TRBJ2-1; a possible D gene is TRBD2 (6 bases). CDR1 SGDLS and CDR2 YYNGEE come from the germline V gene. Trimming removed 4 bases from V and 0 bases from J, with 14 bases in between. The CDR3 contains 16 residues. The CDR3 loop is CASSPMGGRSYNEQFF. In DNA, the CDR3 is TGTGCCAGCAGCCCGATGGGGGGTCGCTCCTACAATGAGCAGTTCTTC.

The rearrangement uses TRBV29-1 and TRBJ1-2; the match to TRBD1 covers 11 bases. CDR1 is SQVTM and CDR2 is ANQGSEA in the germline V gene. The CDR3 totals 12 residues. With 7 bases clipped from V and 5 bases from J, the junction kept 3 bases outside the gene matches. CDR3 sequence: CSAGTGGYGYTF. The CDR3 DNA reads TGCAGCGCCGGGACAGGGGGGTATGGCTACACCTTC.

The J gene is TRBJ1-3, the V gene TRBV19; D gene uncertain. The CDR3 covers 14 residues. Germline V gene lookup returns CDR1 LNHDA and CDR2 SQIVND (reference sequence). V dropped 7 bases and J dropped 0 bases, with 10 bases sitting between them. CDR3 DNA sequence: TGTGCCAGTACCTCTGCCGGCTCTGGAAACACCATATATTTT. Amino acid sequence: CASTSAGSGNTIYF.

The V gene is TRBV6-5, the J gene TRBJ2-2, with 7 bases aligning to TRBD1. The CDR3 is 15 amino acids. The V segment lost 6 bases and the J segment 2 bases; nucleotides outside the gene matches: 6. Germline-derived CDR1 and CDR2 are MNHEY and SVGAGI. CDR3 region: CASRENRGNTGELFF. The CDR3 nucleotides read TGTGCCAGCAGGGAGAACAGGGGAAACACCGGGGAGCTGTTTTTT.

The chain recombines TRBV20-1 with TRBJ1-2, with no clear D. CDR3 size: 11 residues. Trimming took off 3 bases at V and 8 bases at J, with 10 bases between the two ends. Germline CDR1 reads DFQATT; CDR2 reads SNEGSKA (reference sequence). The CDR3 here is CSASRLRGYTF. The CDR3 bases are TGCAGTGCTAGTCGTCTCAGGGGCTACACCTTC.

The table lists this clone with a count of one. V and J are TRBV29-1 and TRBJ1-2, with a possible D match to TRBD1 (5 bases). Germline lookup yields CDR1 SQVTM and CDR2 ANQGSEA. Trimming pared 6 bases from V and 0 bases from J, leaving 11 bases between. This CDR3 spans 13 amino acids. The chain's CDR3 is CSVNQGANYGYTF. CDR3 coding DNA: TGCAGCGTCAACCAGGGCGCTAACTATGGCTACACCTTC.

This sequence joins TRBV7-8 and TRBJ2-1; 11 nucleotides agree with TRBD2. This CDR3 comprises 14 residues. Per the germline V gene, CDR1 is SGHVS and CDR2 is FQNEAQ. The junction had 4 bases not matched to a gene; V was cut back by 4 bases and J by 8 bases. This CDR3 reads CASSSVAGGHEQFF. The CDR3 DNA reads TGTGCCAGCAGCTCCGTAGCGGGGGGGCATGAGCAGTTCTTC.

The chain links TRBV28 to TRBJ1-2, with TRBD1 matching over 12 bases. Per the germline V gene, CDR1 is MDHEN and CDR2 is SYDVKM. This CDR3 contains 16 residues. The ends lost 6 bases at V and 3 bases at J; junction bases unmatched: 8. CDR3 in amino acids: CASRTGTGGAYYGYTF. The CDR3 coding sequence is TGTGCCAGCAGGACGGGGACAGGGGGCGCCTACTATGGCTACACCTTC.

The genes are TRBV27 and TRBJ2-2, with 8 bases that match TRBD2. The V gene end was trimmed by 5 bases and the J gene end by 7 bases; junction bases not matched to a gene: 9. The CDR3 extends over 15 amino acids. Looked up from germline, CDR1 is MNHEY and CDR2 is SMNVEV (reference sequence). The CDR3 is CASSPIGGAGGELFF. DNA of the CDR3: TGTGCCAGCAGTCCCATCGGGGGGGCCGGCGGGGAGCTGTTTTTT.

This sequence joins TRBV7-9 and TRBJ1-4; D might be TRBD1 (5 bases). The CDR3 sequence is 12 residues long. V was shortened by 0 bases and J by 13 bases, with 9 bases between the two germline ends. The V gene's germline CDR1 is SEHNR and CDR2 FQNEAQ (reference sequence). CDR3 sequence: CASSLAGAGLFF. In nucleotides, the CDR3 is TGTGCCAGCAGCTTAGCAGGGGCCGGACTGTTTTTT. Full variable domain (outside the CDR3, taken from reference TRBV7-9 and TRBJ1-4): DTGVSQNPRHKITKRGQNVTFRCDPISEHNRLYWYRQTLGQGPEFLTYFQNEAQLEKSRLLSDRFSAERPKGSFSTLEIQRTEQGDSAMYLCASSLAGAGLFFGSGTQLSVL.

The chain combines TRBV28 with TRBJ1-2, with a tentative D call TRBD1 (5 bases). The CDR3 loop spans 15 amino acids. Germline V CDR1 and CDR2: MDHEN, SYDVKM. With 3 bases removed from V and 0 bases from J, the gap between germline ends came to 11 bases. CDR3 nucleotides: TGTGCCAGCAGTTTTTCACAGGTCCCTAACTATGGCTACACCTTC. This translates into CASSFSQVPNYGYTF.

V gene TRBV5-1 combines with J gene TRBJ2-7, with TRBD2 identical over 9 bases. With 4 bases clipped from V and 5 bases from J, the junction kept 16 bases outside the gene matches. Per germline, CDR1 SGHRS and CDR2 YFSETQ. The CDR3 is made up of 17 amino acids. In DNA form, the CDR3 reads TGCGCCAGCAGCCTGGGACTAGCCGACCGAGCCGCCGACGAGCAGTACTTC. Protein sequence: CASSLGLADRAADEQYF.

The chain recombines TRBV5-4 with TRBJ2-3, with 9 bases matching TRBD2. Germline lookup yields CDR1 SGHNT and CDR2 YYREEE (reference sequence). The CDR3 extends over 17 amino acids. After removal of 6 bases from V and 2 bases from J, the junction contained 13 bases not matched to a gene. The CDR3 bases are TGTGCCAGCAACGTGGGGTTAGCGGGGGCGATCACAGATACGCAGTATTTT. Its translation is CASNVGLAGAITDTQYF.

The J gene is TRBJ2-3, the V gene TRBV5-4; 7 positions agree with TRBD2. This CDR3 is 15 amino acids long. The J segment lost 0 bases and the V segment lost 3 bases, leaving 4 bases of the junction unmatched. Germline V gene sequence: CDR1 SGHNT, CDR2 YYREEE (reference sequence). Written as DNA, the CDR3 is TGTGCCAGCAGCTGGGGGGGGTGGAGCACAGATACGCAGTATTTT. Its protein product is CASSWGGWSTDTQYF.